The present T cell receptor (beta chain) was sequenced within a study of post-analysis software for immune sequencing data (dated by TCRdb to about 2015). General notes on the study: Relapsing-remitting, secondary progressive and progressive-relapsing multiple sclerosis were recorded as disease courses, and subtype annotation was lacking for some patients. The patient repertoires were set against 10 to 11 previously published healthy control repertoires from donors whose ages ranged from roughly 6 to 27 years. A subset of samples was prepared in parallel using single-end sample barcoding, then pooled and co-amplified after Illumina adapter ligation.

Overall study outcomes, separate from this receptor: When samples were clustered directly using the F measure, samples prepared in the same batch co-clustered strongly, which prompted a batch-effect correction. About 5 TRBV segments, including TRBV5-6, TRBV5-1 and TRBV20-1, were significantly more frequent in patients than controls. Significantly lower normalized Chao1 diversity was found in multiple sclerosis patients than in controls, suggesting substantial peripheral T-cell clonal expansion. The control group was slightly older than the multiple sclerosis patient group.

This clonotype has at least ten counts. Its antigen remains undetermined. Base qualities are missing; no much larger clone stands one base away. TCR beta repertoires were profiled from peripheral blood of over 10 young patients with multiple sclerosis to demonstrate the VDJtools post-analysis software. The multiple sclerosis patients were children and adolescents between roughly 6 and 17 years of age. Reading the germline V gene gives CDR1 SGHTA and CDR2 FQGNSA. The CDR3 spans 17 residues, from the cysteine through the phenylalanine. Only CDR3 DNA remains: 51 bases, in frame from the first base. V ends up 6 bases short and J 4 bases short, with an unmatched junction base count of 8. Receptor libraries were prepared by PCR. TCRdb records Illumina HiSeq 2500 as the sequencer. To reduce PCR and sequencing biases, unique molecular identifiers were built into the TCR beta cDNA libraries. Roughly 500,000 cDNA molecules were obtained for every 1 to 10 million input T cells, so each molecule roughly corresponded to one T cell. The patient libraries were prepared and sequenced with the same protocol used for the earlier healthy control dataset. Within a given batch, samples were prepared together, multiplexed and sequenced on the same HiSeq lane. Concerning the study's data processing: MIGEC was used to process the raw barcoded reads, and molecular identifier groups with only a single read were discarded before consensus assembly and CDR3 extraction. VDJtools was used for post-analysis of the clonotype tables, and diversity was normalized by down-sampling every dataset to the size of the smallest sample. Repertoire overlap clustering matched CDR3 amino acid but not nucleotide sequences to correct batch-related cross-sample contamination. The raw public reads went through TCRdb reprocessing: fastp at Q25, MiXCR clone calling, in-frame beta chains kept. Entries are consolidated by CDR3 protein sequence, retaining the most common genes and DNA. TCRdb's processing, not the authors' own work, is the source of the V and J calls. Across this sample there are a few hundred thousand distinct CDR3 sequences, with just over 35% seen only once. The biggest ten clones account for 4% to 6% of the sample.

The sequencing sample was made of blood. The sequence joins TRBV7-2 to TRBJ2-1; 14 junctional bases match TRBD2. The TCR sequence derives from a girl aged 10 to 17 with multiple sclerosis. The nucleotide sequence is TGTGCCAGCAGAACCGGGACTAGCGGGAGTTGGTACAATGAGCAGTTCTTC. Translated, it reads CASRTGTSGSWYNEQFF.